This T cell receptor beta chain was profiled in a study of blood T cells in healthy people across ages. A second PCR of roughly 7 to 11 cycles used a sample-barcoded 5' primer and a J-beta primer mix. MiXCR was run by TCRdb on the 5' RACE reads, yielding one entry per CDR3 protein. The sample contains around 1,000,000 distinct CDR3 sequences, around 27% of which appear only once. The CDR3 extends over 14 amino acids. The V end was cut by 4 bases, the J end by 5 bases, with 12 bases between. Germline V gene data show CDR1 as SGHVS and CDR2 as FQNEAQ. Caucasian, healthy and from Russia, the donors were aged between about 6 and 90. Each donor gave roughly 9.2 milliliters of peripheral blood. This same sample was also part of a study on T cells of mothers and their children.

The sequenced sample was blood. The clonotype comes from a girl aged 2 to 10 in good health. The rearrangement joins TRBV7-8 to TRBJ2-1; TRBD2 might be the D (5 bases). CDR3 sequence: CASSWTLRDNEQFF. CDR3 bases: TGTGCCAGCAGCTGGACTCTACGGGACAATGAGCAGTTCTTC.